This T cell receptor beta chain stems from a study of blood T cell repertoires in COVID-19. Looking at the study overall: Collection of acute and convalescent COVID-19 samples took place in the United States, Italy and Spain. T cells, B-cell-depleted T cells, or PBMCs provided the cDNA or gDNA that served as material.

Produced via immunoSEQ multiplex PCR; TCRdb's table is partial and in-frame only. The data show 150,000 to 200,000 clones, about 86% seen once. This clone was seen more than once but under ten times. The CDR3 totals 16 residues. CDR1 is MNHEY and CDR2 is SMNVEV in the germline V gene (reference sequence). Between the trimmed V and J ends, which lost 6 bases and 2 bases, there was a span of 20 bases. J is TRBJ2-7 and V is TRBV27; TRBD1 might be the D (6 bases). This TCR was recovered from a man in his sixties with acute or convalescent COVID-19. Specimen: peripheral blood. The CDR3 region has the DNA TGTGCCAGCAGCTATAACCCCGGGACACTAACCTACGAGCAGTACTTC. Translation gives CASSYNPGTLTYEQYF.